This is a list of T cell receptor beta chains from one sample in a study of human T cells and chemical hapten exposure. TCRdb processed the RACE reads anew with MiXCR; each CDR3 protein has one entry. The table lists 150,000 to 200,000 distinct CDR3 sequences, roughly 30% of them singletons. This material consisted of whole blood, taken in connection with sensitization to the hapten diphenylcyclopropenone (DPC). All receptors come from a woman aged 25 to 39 with alopecia areata. Some clones in this sample may be carry-over from other donors' samples. Both conserved end residues are part of each CDR3. D genes are given only for firm matches. A row's size may be missing; if present it is once, few, many or a size class.

>TRBD1|few|TRBV10-3|TRBJ2-7
CAISGTGGKYEQYF
TGTGCCATCAGCGGGACAGGGGGCAAGTACGAGCAGTACTTC
>NA|few|TRBV4-1|TRBJ1-5
CASSQGLVNQPQHF
TGCGCCAGCAGCCAAGGACTAGTCAATCAGCCCCAGCATTTT
>NA|NA|TRBV20-1|TRBJ2-2
CSAIGDVTGELFF
TGCAGTGCTATCGGGGACGTGACCGGGGAGCTGTTTTTT
>TRBD2|few|TRBV7-6|TRBJ2-1
CASSFGTSGRALFEQFF
TGTGCCAGCAGCTTTGGGACTAGCGGGAGGGCCCTGTTTGAGCAGTTCTTC
>NA|NA|TRBV28|TRBJ1-6
CASSFDNSYNSPLHF
TGTGCCAGCAGTTTCGACAACTCCTATAATTCACCCCTCCACTTT
>NA|NA|TRBV12-3/TRBV12-4|TRBJ2-7
CASSSNAHREQYF
TGTGCCAGCAGTTCCAATGCCCACCGCGAGCAGTACTTC
>TRBD1|NA|TRBV6-2/TRBV6-3|TRBJ1-2
CASSHRDRAYTF
TGTGCCAGCAGTCACAGGGACAGGGCCTACACCTTC
>NA|NA|TRBV27|TRBJ1-1
CASSLSPTLNTEAFF
TGTGCCAGCAGTTTATCGCCCACTCTGAACACTGAAGCTTTCTTT
>TRBD2|few|TRBV9|TRBJ2-1
CASSVAGSGSSYNEQFF
TGTGCCAGCAGCGTAGCTGGGAGCGGGAGCTCCTACAATGAGCAGTTCTTC
>NA|NA|TRBV29-1|TRBJ2-3
CSVETGTHRDTQYF
TGCAGCGTCGAGACCGGGACCCATCGAGATACGCAGTATTTT
>NA|NA|TRBV2|TRBJ1-5
CASSTGIQPQHF
TGTGCCAGCAGCACAGGGATCCAGCCCCAGCATTTT
>NA|many|TRBV28|TRBJ2-1
CASSFGAGPYNEQFF
TGTGCCAGCAGTTTCGGGGCGGGACCTTACAATGAGCAGTTCTTC
>TRBD1|NA|TRBV28|TRBJ2-2
CASGTGPGELFF
TGTGCCAGCGGGACAGGGCCCGGGGAGCTGTTTTTT
>NA|few|TRBV6-5|TRBJ1-5
CASGRAHGQPQHF
TGTGCCAGCGGACGGGCCCACGGGCAGCCCCAGCATTTT
>NA|NA|TRBV20-1|TRBJ2-3
CSAHLTDTQYF
TGCAGTGCCCACCTCACAGATACGCAGTATTTT
>TRBD1|NA|TRBV4-1|TRBJ2-7
CASSQVPTGGGYEQYF
TGCGCCAGCAGCCAAGTACCCACAGGGGGCGGGTACGAGCAGTACTTC
>TRBD1|NA|TRBV18|TRBJ2-7
CASSPPGQIPYEQYF
TGTGCCAGCTCACCACCGGGACAGATCCCCTACGAGCAGTACTTC
>TRBD2|NA|TRBV29-1|TRBJ2-1
CSARLAPNEQFF
TGCAGCGCGCGACTAGCGCCCAATGAGCAGTTCTTC
>NA|few|TRBV4-2|TRBJ1-2
CASSQEWPVNYGYTF
TGTGCCAGCAGCCAAGAGTGGCCAGTTAACTATGGCTACACCTTC
>TRBD2|few|TRBV20-1|TRBJ2-4
CSARAGLAGATKNIQYF
TGCAGTGCTAGAGCGGGACTAGCGGGAGCAACCAAAAACATTCAGTACTTC
>NA|NA|TRBV15|TRBJ2-1
CATSRVGLNEQFF
TGTGCCACCAGCAGAGTAGGGCTCAATGAGCAGTTCTTC
>NA|NA|TRBV4-2|TRBJ1-1
CASSQDVANTEAFF
TGTGCCAGCAGCCAAGATGTTGCGAACACTGAAGCTTTCTTT
>NA|NA|TRBV29-1|TRBJ1-1
CSVATEMNTEAFF
TGCAGCGTAGCGACTGAGATGAACACTGAAGCTTTCTTT
>NA|few|TRBV19|TRBJ1-2
CASSIGGNYGYTF
TGTGCCAGTAGTATAGGAGGGAACTATGGCTACACCTTC
>NA|once|TRBV5-5|TRBJ1-2
CASSFDTYGYTF
TGTGCCAGCAGCTTCGATACCTATGGCTACACCTTC
>TRBD1|NA|TRBV28|TRBJ2-7
CASSSGTGRYEQYF
TGTGCCAGCAGTTCTGGGACAGGGAGGTACGAGCAGTACTTC
>NA|NA|TRBV28|TRBJ1-2
CASRNSGAHGYTF
TGTGCCAGCAGGAATTCAGGGGCTCATGGCTACACCTTC
>NA|few|TRBV30|TRBJ1-6
CAWSLAANSPLHF
TGTGCCTGGAGTCTCGCAGCCAATTCACCCCTCCACTTT
>NA|once|TRBV15|TRBJ1-5
CATSRGVGSNQPQHF
TGTGCCACCAGCAGAGGAGTAGGTAGCAATCAGCCCCAGCATTTT
>NA|NA|TRBV3-1|TRBJ2-1
CASSRDLQRVSYNEQFF
TGTGCCAGCAGCCGAGATCTTCAGCGGGTGTCCTACAATGAGCAGTTCTTC
>TRBD1|few|TRBV29-1|TRBJ2-5
CSVDGTGQETQYF
TGCAGCGTTGACGGGACAGGGCAAGAGACCCAGTACTTC
>NA|NA|TRBV29-1|TRBJ1-5
CSASDGVNQPQHF
TGCAGCGCATCAGATGGGGTTAATCAGCCCCAGCATTTT
>NA|few|TRBV28|TRBJ2-1
CASSPGTYSGNEQFF
TGTGCCAGCAGTCCCGGGACATACTCAGGAAATGAGCAGTTCTTC
>TRBD2|NA|TRBV29-1|TRBJ2-7
CSVLTSGGSLTYEQYF
TGCAGCGTCCTGACTAGCGGGGGGTCTCTTACCTACGAGCAGTACTTC
>TRBD2|few|TRBV28|TRBJ2-1
CACLGGIYENYNEQFF
TGTGCCTGCCTCGGGGGGATTTATGAAAATTACAATGAGCAGTTCTTC
>NA|NA|TRBV19|TRBJ2-5
CASSMRPGGQETQYF
TGTGCCAGTAGTATGCGACCCGGGGGCCAAGAGACCCAGTACTTC
>TRBD2|NA|TRBV20-1|TRBJ2-1
CSARGTSGGRSSYNEQFF
TGCAGTGCTAGAGGGACTAGCGGGGGGCGAAGCTCCTACAATGAGCAGTTCTTC
>TRBD1|NA|TRBV28|TRBJ1-1
CASSLRTGSAEAFF
TGTGCCAGCAGCCTCCGGACAGGGTCTGCAGAAGCTTTCTTT
>TRBD1|NA|TRBV7-2|TRBJ2-5
CASSPGQLETQYF
TGTGCCAGCAGCCCGGGACAGTTGGAGACCCAGTACTTC
>NA|few|TRBV28|TRBJ2-7
CASSLWDEQYF
TGTGCCAGCAGTCTGTGGGACGAGCAGTACTTC
>NA|NA|TRBV28|TRBJ1-3
CASRDWGNTIYF
TGTGCCAGCAGGGATTGGGGAAACACCATATATTTT
>TRBD1|few|TRBV6-2/TRBV6-3|TRBJ2-1
CASSYGTGLYNEQFF
TGTGCCAGCAGTTACGGGACAGGGCTTTACAATGAGCAGTTCTTC
>NA|few|TRBV4-1|TRBJ2-2
CASRLIANTGELFF
TGCGCCAGCAGATTAATAGCGAACACCGGGGAGCTGTTTTTT
>NA|many|TRBV9|TRBJ1-3
CASSVGNTIYF
TGTGCCAGCAGCGTAGGGAACACCATATATTTT
>NA|few|TRBV29-1|TRBJ1-1
CSVLGGTEAFF
TGCAGCGTTCTCGGGGGGACTGAAGCTTTCTTT
>NA|few|TRBV3-1|TRBJ1-1
CASSQDPLTEAFF
TGTGCCAGCAGCCAAGATCCCCTGACTGAAGCTTTCTTT
>NA|NA|TRBV27|TRBJ2-7
CASRGTYEQYF
TGTGCCAGCAGAGGCACCTACGAGCAGTACTTC
>NA|NA|TRBV28|TRBJ2-1
CASSLPRTSYNEQFF
TGTGCCAGCAGTCTCCCCCGCACTAGTTACAATGAGCAGTTCTTC
>NA|few|TRBV11-2|TRBJ2-3
CASSPEDTQYF
TGTGCCAGCAGCCCCGAGGATACGCAGTATTTT
>TRBD1|NA|TRBV20-1|TRBJ1-2
CSAAGTAPNYGYTF
TGCAGTGCTGCCGGGACAGCCCCTAACTATGGCTACACCTTC
>NA|NA|TRBV6-2/TRBV6-3|TRBJ2-7
CASSYGFPAYEQYF
TGTGCCAGCAGTTACGGGTTCCCCGCCTACGAGCAGTACTTC
>NA|NA|TRBV5-5|TRBJ1-2
CASSLDRGYTF
TGTGCCAGCAGCTTGGACAGGGGCTACACCTTC
>NA|NA|TRBV20-1|TRBJ1-6
CSATSFNSPLHF
TGCAGTGCCACCTCATTTAATTCACCCCTCCACTTT
>TRBD1|few|TRBV28|TRBJ1-2
CASSFVQGALNYGYTF
TGTGCCAGCAGTTTTGTCCAGGGGGCGCTTAACTATGGCTACACCTTC